Presented here are 17 T cell receptor beta chains from one specimen sequenced in a study of T cells in Graves' hyperthyroidism and ophthalmopathy. Amplified TCR beta CDR3 regions came from RNA transcripts. HTBI primers were used for first-round RT-PCR of the TCR CDR3. Using its own MiXCR run on the multiplex PCR reads, TCRdb lists one record per CDR3 protein. The sample yields hundreds of thousands of distinct CDR3 sequences, around 16% seen once. Sequencing input: blood. These receptors came from a woman in her late teens or twenties with Graves' hyperthyroidism.

This clonotype was observed at least ten times. Here the CDR3 reads CASSSPQGLNTEAFF. CDR3 bases: TGTGCCAGCAGTTCCCCGCAGGGGCTTAACACTGAAGCTTTCTTT. The chain joins TRBV28 to TRBJ1-1, with D tentatively TRBD1 (6 bases). The CDR3 is 15 amino acids. Germline V gene sequence: CDR1 MDHEN, CDR2 SYDVKM. V was shortened by 4 bases and J by 2 bases, with 14 bases between the two germline ends.

This chain joins TRBV28 and TRBJ1-2; 9 bases are a match to TRBD1. The germline V gene encodes CDR1 MDHEN and CDR2 SYDVKM. After removal of 4 bases from V and 7 bases from J, the junction contained 10 bases not matched to a gene. This CDR3 contains 15 residues. The CDR3 sequence: CASSSPPRQGGGYTF. CDR3 nucleotides: TGTGCCAGCAGTTCCCCCCCTCGACAGGGGGGTGGCTACACCTTC.

This clonotype was observed many times. The chain uses TRBV7-2 and TRBJ2-7; weak D call: TRBD2 (7 bases). Trimming pared 3 bases from V and 1 base from J, leaving 13 bases between. The CDR3 consists of 15 residues. Germline lookup yields CDR1 SGHTA and CDR2 FQGNSA. The CDR3: CASSFLGGGSYEQYF. In nucleotides, the CDR3 is TGTGCCAGCAGCTTCTTAGGGGGGGGGTCCTACGAGCAGTACTTC.

This clonotype was counted between two and nine times. The V call is TRBV24-1, the J call TRBJ2-7; D may be TRBD2 (7 bases). CDR3 length: 14 residues. The germline V and J ends were trimmed by 5 bases and 0 bases, with 10 bases remaining between them. The germline V gene has CDR1 KGHDR and CDR2 SFDVKD. The CDR3 spells CATSAGGASYEQYF. CDR3 nucleotides: TGTGCCACCAGTGCGGGGGGCGCCTCCTACGAGCAGTACTTC.

The chain couples TRBV5-6 to TRBJ1-1; D may be TRBD1 (6 bases). CDR1 is SGHDT, CDR2 YYEEEE, per germline. The CDR3 spans 13 residues. V lost 3 bases and J 3 bases, leaving 9 bases between the germline ends. In DNA form, the CDR3 reads TGTGCCAGCAGCTCTCAGGGGTACACTGAAGCTTTCTTT. This gives the protein CASSSQGYTEAFF.

Ten or more counts support this clonotype. This chain connects TRBV7-9 to TRBJ1-5, with D possibly TRBD1 on 5 matching bases. The V and J ends lost 1 base and 9 bases respectively, with 7 bases between them. Germline CDR1 is SEHNR and CDR2 is FQNEAQ (reference sequence). The CDR3 is 12 amino acids. The CDR3 protein is CASSLDGGPQHF. As DNA, the CDR3 is TGTGCCAGCAGCTTAGATGGGGGGCCCCAGCATTTT.

This clonotype occurred many times. The chain carries TRBV6-5 and TRBJ2-7; D not certain. V was clipped by 2 bases and J by 2 bases, with 10 bases between them. This CDR3 comprises 14 residues. The germline gives CDR1 MNHEY, CDR2 SVGAGI. The CDR3 loop reads CASSYGTRTYEQYF. CDR3 coding DNA: TGTGCCAGCAGTTACGGAACCCGGACCTACGAGCAGTACTTC.

This clonotype was observed many times. The chain recombines TRBV7-6 with TRBJ1-2, with TRBD1 matching 9 bases. V lost 2 bases, J lost 8 bases, and 12 bases stayed unmatched. The CDR3 covers 16 residues. Germline V lookup: CDR1 SGHVS, CDR2 FNYEAQ. The CDR3 DNA follows: TGTGCCAGCAGCTTAAACACGGGACAGGGCGGATGGGGCTACACCTTC. Translating it yields CASSLNTGQGGWGYTF. The whole variable domain, remainder taken from reference TRBV7-6 and TRBJ1-2, is GAGVSQSPRYKVTKRGQDVALRCDPISGHVSLYWYRQALGQGPEFLTYFNYEAQQDKSGLPNDRFSAERPEGSISTLTIQRTEQRDSAMYRCASSLNTGQGGWGYTFGSGTRLTVV.

This clonotype was seen ten or more times. This chain connects TRBV2 to TRBJ1-4; D is possibly TRBD1 (5 bases). This CDR3 has 14 residues. Trimming shortened V by 10 bases and J by 7 bases, and 19 bases separated the two germline ends. Germline lookup yields CDR1 SNHLY and CDR2 FYNNEI. The CDR3 sequence: CATLRGRASEKLFF. CDR3 sequence (DNA): TGTGCCACCCTACGGGGCAGGGCGAGTGAAAAACTGTTTTTT.

This clonotype was picked up a small number of times. Possible read error: a much larger clone is one base away. V gene TRBV28 combines with J gene TRBJ1-3; no definite D call. Trimming stripped 8 bases from V and 6 bases from J, with 5 bases between. Germline CDR1 reads MDHEN; CDR2 reads SYDVKM. The CDR3 runs 10 residues. The DNA for the CDR3 is TGTGCCAGCGGGGAAAACACCATATATTTT. It translates to CASGENTIYF. The whole variable domain, filled in from reference TRBV28 and TRBJ1-3, reads DVKVTQSSRYLVKRTGEKVFLECVQDMDHENMFWYRQDPGLGLRLIYFSYDVKMKEKGDIPEGYSVSREKKERFSLILESASTNQTSMYLCASGENTIYFGEGSWLTVV.

In this sample, this clonotype turned up many times. The chain employs TRBV5-1 and TRBJ2-7, with 7 bases matching TRBD2. CDR1 and CDR2 from the germline V gene are SGHRS and YFSETQ. With V trimmed by 2 bases and J by 5 bases, 7 bases remained unmatched. This CDR3 contains 14 residues. Written as DNA, the CDR3 is TGCGCCAGCAGCTTTGCGAGCCGGGGGGACGAGCAGTACTTC. It yields the protein CASSFASRGDEQYF.

This clonotype was detected ten times or more. V gene TRBV20-1 combines with J gene TRBJ2-1; unclear D gene. The CDR3 spans 12 residues. Germline lookup yields CDR1 DFQATT and CDR2 SNEGSKA (reference sequence). Between the trimmed V and J ends, which lost 4 bases and 6 bases, there was a span of 10 bases. The CDR3 loop reads CSATPLLNEQFF. The CDR3 DNA reads as TGCAGTGCTACTCCGTTGCTCAATGAGCAGTTCTTC.

The chain has TRBV20-1 and TRBJ2-7, with a possible D match to TRBD2 (6 bases). CDR1 is DFQATT and CDR2 is SNEGSKA in the germline V gene (reference sequence). The CDR3 has 12 amino acids. Trimming took off 7 bases at V and 5 bases at J, with 15 bases between the two ends. This CDR3 is CSVKSGRNEQYF. The CDR3 DNA reads TGCAGTGTTAAGAGCGGGCGGAACGAGCAGTACTTC.

This clonotype was seen at least ten times. This chain uses TRBV5-5 with TRBJ1-6; D is perhaps TRBD1 (5 bases). With 4 bases removed from V and 6 bases from J, the gap between germline ends came to 14 bases. This CDR3 has 15 residues. CDR1 SGHKS and CDR2 YYEKEE come from the germline V gene (reference sequence). The CDR3 DNA reads TGTGCCAGCAGCCGCGCCAGGGAGGGTAATTCACCCCTCCACTTT. The encoded protein is CASSRAREGNSPLHF.

This clonotype was seen only a few times. The V gene is TRBV4-1, the J gene TRBJ2-2; D possibly uses TRBD1 or TRBD2 (5 bases each). With 4 bases removed from V and 7 bases from J, the gap between germline ends came to 22 bases. The CDR3 is 17 amino acids. Germline V gene lookup returns CDR1 MGHRA and CDR2 YSYEKL. The CDR3 sequence: CASSPPIRGPRVGELFF. The CDR3 bases are TGCGCCAGCAGCCCACCCATCCGGGGCCCCCGGGTCGGGGAGCTGTTTTTT.

This clonotype occurred many times. The chain combines TRBV18 with TRBJ1-4, with TRBD1 identical over 8 bases. With 0 bases clipped from V and 5 bases from J, the junction kept 2 bases outside the gene matches. This CDR3 has 15 amino acids. Germline V lookup: CDR1 KGHSH, CDR2 LQKENI. Here the CDR3 reads CASSPPRDRNEKLFF. In DNA form, the CDR3 reads TGTGCCAGCTCACCACCGAGGGACAGGAATGAAAAACTGTTTTTT. Variable domain in full (rest from reference TRBV18 and TRBJ1-4): NAGVMQNPRHLVRRRGQEARLRCSPMKGHSHVYWYRQLPEEGLKFMVYLQKENIIDESGMPKERFSAEFPKEGPSILRIQQVVRGDSAAYFCASSPPRDRNEKLFFGSGTQLSVL.

This clonotype was seen many times. V is TRBV5-1 and J is TRBJ2-2; 9 bases agree with TRBD1. CDR1 and CDR2 (germline): SGHRS, YFSETQ. Trimming took 2 bases from V and 2 from J; bases not matched to a gene: 10. There are 18 residues in the CDR3. For the CDR3, the DNA is TGCGCCAGCAGCTTACCTCCTGGGACAGGGTTCAACACCGGGGAGCTGTTTTTT. Protein product: CASSLPPGTGFNTGELFF.